Listed below are T cell receptor beta chains from one sample, sequenced in a study of PD-1 blockade in classical Hodgkin lymphoma. The assay was immunoSEQ multiplex PCR, and TCRdb's table has in-frame clones only and misses some. There are about 39,000 clones in the sample; around 80% occur only once, and about 9.1% lies in the top ten. This sample comprised peripheral blood mononuclear cells (PBMCs), obtained before the fourth cycle of nivolumab. The receptors stem from a human donor with classical Hodgkin lymphoma. Each CDR3 is given with its conserved first and last residue. The D gene is left open where the match is weak. Not every row has a clone size; where given, it reads once, few, many or a size class.

J gene: TRBJ2-3
clone size: .
V gene: TRBV5-4
D gene: .
CDR3 DNA: TGTGCCAGCAGCCCGGACCGCAGGAACACAGATACGCAGTATTTT
CDR3 protein: CASSPDRRNTDTQYF

J gene: TRBJ2-2
clone size: .
V gene: TRBV10-3
D gene: .
CDR3 DNA: TGTGCCATCAGGCCGGGGGACAAAGTCACCGGGGAGCTGTTTTTT
CDR3 protein: CAIRPGDKVTGELFF

J gene: TRBJ2-7
clone size: .
V gene: TRBV5-1
D gene: TRBD1
CDR3 DNA: TGCGCCAGCAGCTTGGTAGCGCGACAGGGTTCCTACGAGCAGTACTTC
CDR3 protein: CASSLVARQGSYEQYF

J gene: TRBJ2-5
clone size: .
V gene: TRBV7-7
D gene: TRBD2
CDR3 DNA: TGTGCTAGCAGCCCGAGGACTAGCGGGGGGCCTAGAGGGACCCAGTACTTC
CDR3 protein: CASSPRTSGGPRGTQYF

J gene: TRBJ2-7
clone size: .
V gene: TRBV9
D gene: TRBD1
CDR3 DNA: TGTGCCAGCAGCCCAGGGACAGGGGGTTTCTCCTACGAGCAGTACTTC
CDR3 protein: CASSPGTGGFSYEQYF

J gene: TRBJ2-3
clone size: .
V gene: TRBV10-3
D gene: .
CDR3 DNA: TGTGCCATCAGGGACTACCAAAGCACAGATACGCAGTATTTT
CDR3 protein: CAIRDYQSTDTQYF

J gene: TRBJ2-7
clone size: .
V gene: TRBV11-3
D gene: .
CDR3 DNA: TGTGCCAGCAGCTTAGTCCCAATTCCGAGCTCCTACGAGCAGTACTTC
CDR3 protein: CASSLVPIPSSYEQYF

J gene: TRBJ2-2
clone size: .
V gene: TRBV6-1
D gene: .
CDR3 DNA: TGTGCCAGCATCATCATTGCCCTCACCGGGGAGCTGTTTTTT
CDR3 protein: CASIIIALTGELFF

J gene: TRBJ2-7
clone size: .
V gene: TRBV10-3
D gene: .
CDR3 DNA: TGTGCCAGCGGGGGCAGGGGCTCCTACGAGCAGTACTTC
CDR3 protein: CASGGRGSYEQYF

J gene: TRBJ2-1
clone size: .
V gene: TRBV9
D gene: .
CDR3 DNA: TGTGCCAGCAGCCTCACCTACAATGAGCAGTTCTTC
CDR3 protein: CASSLTYNEQFF

J gene: TRBJ1-3
clone size: .
V gene: TRBV14
D gene: .
CDR3 DNA: TGTGCCAGCAGCGATCCGATCTCTGGAAACACCATATATTTT
CDR3 protein: CASSDPISGNTIYF

J gene: TRBJ1-4
clone size: .
V gene: TRBV4-1
D gene: .
CDR3 DNA: TGCGCCAGCAGCCCTGGACTTGCAACTAATGAAAAACTGTTTTTT
CDR3 protein: CASSPGLATNEKLFF

J gene: TRBJ1-6
clone size: .
V gene: TRBV5-4
D gene: TRBD1
CDR3 DNA: TGTGCCAGCAGCGTGGACAGGGGGCCCAATTCACCCCTCCACTTT
CDR3 protein: CASSVDRGPNSPLHF

J gene: TRBJ1-4
clone size: .
V gene: TRBV5-6
D gene: TRBD1
CDR3 DNA: TGTGCCAGCAGCCCAGGGGGCTGGGCTAATGAAAAACTGTTTTTT
CDR3 protein: CASSPGGWANEKLFF

J gene: TRBJ2-7
clone size: .
V gene: TRBV6-1
D gene: .
CDR3 DNA: TGTGCCAGCAGTGACAGCTACGAGCAGTACTTC
CDR3 protein: CASSDSYEQYF

J gene: TRBJ1-4
clone size: .
V gene: TRBV5-6
D gene: .
CDR3 DNA: TGTGCCAGCAGCTTGAGTCAGGCAAATGAAAAACTGTTTTTT
CDR3 protein: CASSLSQANEKLFF

J gene: TRBJ1-5
clone size: .
V gene: TRBV10-3
D gene: .
CDR3 DNA: TGTGCCATCAGCCCCGGACTCTCGGGGGGGGATCAGCCCCAGCATTTT
CDR3 protein: CAISPGLSGGDQPQHF

J gene: TRBJ1-3
clone size: once
V gene: TRBV16
D gene: .
CDR3 DNA: TGTGCCAGCAGCCAGACGGACACTATCTCTGGAAACACCATATATTTT
CDR3 protein: CASSQTDTISGNTIYF

J gene: TRBJ2-7
clone size: .
V gene: TRBV19
D gene: .
CDR3 DNA: TGTGCCAGTAGTATTTACGGCACTGGATACGAGCAGTACTTC
CDR3 protein: CASSIYGTGYEQYF

J gene: TRBJ2-6
clone size: .
V gene: TRBV28
D gene: .
CDR3 DNA: TGTGCCAGCAGTTTACGGCTGCCTGGGGCCAACGTCCTGACTTTC
CDR3 protein: CASSLRLPGANVLTF

J gene: TRBJ2-2
clone size: .
V gene: TRBV7-8
D gene: TRBD1
CDR3 DNA: TGTGCCAGCAGCGCAGGGACAGGGAACACCGGGGAGCTGTTTTTT
CDR3 protein: CASSAGTGNTGELFF

J gene: TRBJ2-5
clone size: .
V gene: TRBV10-2
D gene: .
CDR3 DNA: TGCGCCAGCAGTGAGTCGGGGCGGCAAGAGACCCAGTACTTC
CDR3 protein: CASSESGRQETQYF

J gene: TRBJ2-1
clone size: .
V gene: TRBV19
D gene: .
CDR3 DNA: TGTGCCAGTAGTATCCAACCCGGTTATGAGCAGTTCTTC
CDR3 protein: CASSIQPGYEQFF

J gene: TRBJ2-7
clone size: .
V gene: TRBV7-2
D gene: .
CDR3 DNA: TGTGCCAGCAGCCTCCCCGGGGGGCCCGAGCAGTACTTC
CDR3 protein: CASSLPGGPEQYF

J gene: TRBJ1-2
clone size: .
V gene: TRBV10-3
D gene: .
CDR3 DNA: TGTGCCATCAGTGAGTCGACCCGACAGACCGTTAAGACCTATGGCTACACCTTC
CDR3 protein: CAISESTRQTVKTYGYTF

J gene: TRBJ2-5
clone size: .
V gene: TRBV21-1
D gene: .
CDR3 DNA: TGTGCCAGCAGCAAAGGCGGGGGCAATCAAGAGACCCAGTACTTC
CDR3 protein: CASSKGGGNQETQYF

J gene: TRBJ2-7
clone size: .
V gene: TRBV13
D gene: TRBD1
CDR3 DNA: TGTGCCAGCAGCTTGACAGGGAACTATCCCTACGAGCAGTACTTC
CDR3 protein: CASSLTGNYPYEQYF

J gene: TRBJ2-7
clone size: .
V gene: TRBV28
D gene: TRBD1
CDR3 DNA: TGTGCCAGCAGTTACAGGGGGCGCGTCTACGAGCAGTACTTC
CDR3 protein: CASSYRGRVYEQYF

J gene: TRBJ2-7
clone size: .
V gene: TRBV4-1
D gene: TRBD2
CDR3 DNA: TGCGCCAGCAACCTCGGGACTAGCGGGGGGGCTTCCTACGAGCAGTACTTC
CDR3 protein: CASNLGTSGGASYEQYF

J gene: TRBJ2-3
clone size: .
V gene: TRBV4-3
D gene: TRBD1
CDR3 DNA: TGCGCCAGCAGCCCCATCGCCGGGACAGGGGACCCAGATACGCAGTATTTT
CDR3 protein: CASSPIAGTGDPDTQYF

J gene: TRBJ2-7
clone size: few
V gene: TRBV4-1
D gene: TRBD2
CDR3 DNA: TGCGCCAGCAGCCAGGGGACTAGCGGGGGGGAATACGAGCAGTACTTC
CDR3 protein: CASSQGTSGGEYEQYF

J gene: TRBJ2-7
clone size: medium-sized
V gene: TRBV6-1
D gene: .
CDR3 DNA: TGTGCCAGCAGTGAAATCCGGGCCAAACAGTACTTC
CDR3 protein: CASSEIRAKQYF

J gene: TRBJ1-4
clone size: few
V gene: TRBV4-3
D gene: .
CDR3 DNA: TGCGCCAGCAGCCAAGATTTGGGGAATTATGAAAAACTGTTTTTT
CDR3 protein: CASSQDLGNYEKLFF

J gene: TRBJ2-2
clone size: .
V gene: TRBV29-1
D gene: .
CDR3 DNA: TGCAGCGGCAGACTCGCAACCGGGGAGCTGTTTTTT
CDR3 protein: CSGRLATGELFF

J gene: TRBJ2-1
clone size: once
V gene: TRBV7-8
D gene: TRBD2
CDR3 DNA: TGTGCCAGCAGCCGGAGGGAACTAGCGGGGTACTACAATGAGCAGTTCTTC
CDR3 protein: CASSRRELAGYYNEQFF

J gene: TRBJ2-3
clone size: .
V gene: TRBV11-2
D gene: .
CDR3 DNA: TGTGCCAGCAGCTTAGAATACGGGAGCACAGATACGCAGTATTTT
CDR3 protein: CASSLEYGSTDTQYF

J gene: TRBJ1-2
clone size: .
V gene: TRBV29-1
D gene: .
CDR3 DNA: TGCAGCGTTGAGAAAGGGGCAGGGTTCCCTAGTGAAGGCTACACCTTC
CDR3 protein: CSVEKGAGFPSEGYTF

J gene: TRBJ2-7
clone size: .
V gene: TRBV11-3
D gene: TRBD1
CDR3 DNA: TGTGCCAGCAGCTTAGGGGCAGGGGGCACCTACGAGCAGTACTTC
CDR3 protein: CASSLGAGGTYEQYF

J gene: TRBJ2-7
clone size: .
V gene: TRBV2
D gene: .
CDR3 DNA: TGTGCCAGCAGTGAAGGCAGAACCTACGAGCAGTACTTC
CDR3 protein: CASSEGRTYEQYF

J gene: TRBJ2-5
clone size: .
V gene: TRBV2
D gene: TRBD1
CDR3 DNA: TGTGCCAGCAGGAACCCAAACAAGGACAGGGTAAAAGAGACCCAGTACTTC
CDR3 protein: CASRNPNKDRVKETQYF

J gene: TRBJ2-1
clone size: .
V gene: TRBV5-1
D gene: TRBD1
CDR3 DNA: TGCGCCAGCAGCGGAACAGGGGGCGCTTACAATGAGCAGTTCTTC
CDR3 protein: CASSGTGGAYNEQFF

J gene: TRBJ2-1
clone size: .
V gene: TRBV14
D gene: .
CDR3 DNA: TGTGCCAGCAGCCAAGTTGGTAGAGAGAGCTCCTACAATGAGCAGTTCTTC
CDR3 protein: CASSQVGRESSYNEQFF

J gene: TRBJ2-3
clone size: .
V gene: TRBV9
D gene: TRBD2
CDR3 DNA: TGTGCCAGCAGCCCACGGGGGGGCCTGTACACAGATACGCAGTATTTT
CDR3 protein: CASSPRGGLYTDTQYF

J gene: TRBJ1-5
clone size: .
V gene: TRBV4-3
D gene: .
CDR3 DNA: TGCGCCAGCAGCCAAGGTCTTCAAACCGTGGGCAATCAGCCCCAGCATTTT
CDR3 protein: CASSQGLQTVGNQPQHF

J gene: TRBJ2-7
clone size: .
V gene: TRBV5-6
D gene: .
CDR3 DNA: TGTGCCAGCGGACGGGGGTCCTACGAGCAGTACTTC
CDR3 protein: CASGRGSYEQYF

J gene: TRBJ2-7
clone size: few
V gene: TRBV7-9
D gene: .
CDR3 DNA: TGTGCCAGCAGCTTAGGCCAGGGGTTCGAGCAGTACTTC
CDR3 protein: CASSLGQGFEQYF

J gene: TRBJ1-5
clone size: .
V gene: TRBV28
D gene: .
CDR3 DNA: TGTGTATCTTCTCAGAGCAATCAGCCCCAGCATTTT
CDR3 protein: CVSSQSNQPQHF

J gene: TRBJ2-7
clone size: .
V gene: TRBV30
D gene: .
CDR3 DNA: TGTGCCTGGAGTAGAAGGGGGGTTGGACAGTACTTC
CDR3 protein: CAWSRRGVGQYF

J gene: TRBJ1-3
clone size: .
V gene: TRBV29-1
D gene: .
CDR3 DNA: TGCAGCGTAAGGGAGGCGGGAAACACCATATATTTT
CDR3 protein: CSVREAGNTIYF

J gene: TRBJ2-5
clone size: .
V gene: TRBV21-1
D gene: .
CDR3 DNA: TGTGCCAGCAAGGTCCGGAGGGAGACCCAGTACTTC
CDR3 protein: CASKVRRETQYF

J gene: TRBJ2-1
clone size: .
V gene: TRBV21-1
D gene: .
CDR3 DNA: TGTGCCAGCAGCAAAGGGGGAGGGGGCAATGAGCAGTTCTTC
CDR3 protein: CASSKGGGGNEQFF

J gene: TRBJ1-6
clone size: .
V gene: TRBV5-1
D gene: TRBD1
CDR3 DNA: TGCGCCAGCAGCGGGACAGGGGGAAATTCACCCCTCCACTTT
CDR3 protein: CASSGTGGNSPLHF

J gene: TRBJ2-3
clone size: .
V gene: TRBV4-1
D gene: .
CDR3 DNA: TGCGCCAGCAGCCAAGGCGACGGTAGCACAGATACGCAGTATTTT
CDR3 protein: CASSQGDGSTDTQYF

J gene: TRBJ2-7
clone size: .
V gene: TRBV7-7
D gene: TRBD1
CDR3 DNA: TGTGCTAGCAGCAAACTACCGGGACAGGGTGTTTCGGAGCAGTACTTC
CDR3 protein: CASSKLPGQGVSEQYF

J gene: TRBJ2-3
clone size: .
V gene: TRBV28
D gene: .
CDR3 DNA: TGTGCCAGCAGTATACTCGTGGACTGGTACACAGATACGCAGTATTTT
CDR3 protein: CASSILVDWYTDTQYF

J gene: TRBJ2-7
clone size: .
V gene: TRBV5-1
D gene: .
CDR3 DNA: TGCGCCAGCAGCTCTTCGAGCTCCTACGAGCAGTACTTC
CDR3 protein: CASSSSSSYEQYF

J gene: TRBJ2-5
clone size: .
V gene: TRBV6-1
D gene: TRBD2
CDR3 DNA: TGTGCCAGCAGTGAAGGGCTAGCGGAAATCCAAGAGACCCAGTACTTC
CDR3 protein: CASSEGLAEIQETQYF

J gene: TRBJ2-4
clone size: .
V gene: TRBV29-1
D gene: .
CDR3 DNA: TGCAGCGTTACGAGAGGGGACATTCAGTACTTC
CDR3 protein: CSVTRGDIQYF

J gene: TRBJ1-2
clone size: .
V gene: TRBV15
D gene: .
CDR3 DNA: TGTGCCACCAGCAGAGATTTCGGGATTTCCTATGGCTACACCTTC
CDR3 protein: CATSRDFGISYGYTF

J gene: TRBJ2-2
clone size: once
V gene: TRBV28
D gene: TRBD1
CDR3 DNA: TGTGCCAGCCGACAGGGGGCAGGCGGGGAGCTGTTTTTT
CDR3 protein: CASRQGAGGELFF